This TCR beta chain is from a study of cytomegalovirus exposure and HLA in healthy donors (dated by TCRdb to the late 2010s). With regard to the full study: In an earlier analysis of some 550 of the donors, around 290 Gb of sequence data and 95 million to 130 million unique TCR beta sequences from roughly 190 million T cells were reported. An early release covering roughly 640 HLA-typed donors comprised about 290 gigabases of sequencing data and approximately 80 million unique TCR sequences. Among the 398 genotyped donors, around 81% belonged to the genetic ancestry cluster associated with self-reported Caucasian donors. The study was designed to test whether signatures of past pathogen exposure could be identified by cataloging public T cell receptors. The T cell repertoires of 550 to 850 subjects were profiled by immunosequencing and related to cytomegalovirus serostatus. In addition to the first cohort of approximately 670 subjects, a separate validation cohort of about 120 different subjects was used. To predict cytomegalovirus infection status, the study combined high-throughput TCR immunosequencing, statistical association of individual TCRs with disease status, and machine learning. A later analysis re-examined previously published TCR beta repertoires from about 670 donors and added high-resolution HLA genotyping to investigate patterns of TCR occurrence. The later analysis used no new phenotypic data to find candidate immune exposures, relying instead on TCR beta sequences and their occurrence across donors. To decide whether each TCR beta V gene segment behaved as functional or pseudogenic, an earlier analysis of some 600 of the donors relied on high-throughput TCR beta sequencing. Donor age, sex, ethnicity and CMV serostatus were compiled alongside the repertoire data. A later genetic analysis took genome-wide SNP genotypes for about three fifths of the roughly 670 donors and used that subset as a discovery cohort. Every discovery cohort repertoire had been produced on one sequencing platform. HLA typing covered class I and class II loci at four-digit resolution. Typing coverage differed by locus: A, B, C, DRB1 and DQB1 were typed in about 620-640 donors, DQA1 in around 500, DPA1 in 606, and DPB1 in approximately 450. Because of strong linkage in the cohort, 4 to 6 DR-DQ haplotypes were treated as single units for association and clustering. Among around 400 genotyped donors of the cohort, an average of approximately 220,000 unique TCR beta nucleotide sequences was sequenced per donor, of which about 18% were non-productive.

From the germline V gene, CDR1 is MDHEN and CDR2 is SYDVKM. V loses 4 bases at its end and J loses 3 bases; junction bases beyond the gene matches: 18. Spanning cysteine to phenylalanine, the CDR3 consists of 18 amino acids. Of all the DNA, just the CDR3 is kept, 54 bases in frame from base 1. In total, roughly 670 healthy bone marrow donors made up the cohort. Cohort members were all nominally healthy when sampled, although unrecorded immune exposures were likely present. The donor tested CMV seropositive and was one of the 289 seropositive cohort members. A peripheral blood sample was provided by each donor, and peripheral blood mononuclear cells were used for TCR beta sequencing. Genomic DNA extraction from the blood cell samples was performed with the Qiagen DNeasy Blood Extraction Kit. Study-level results and caveats: When HLA alleles, especially DR and DQ, strongly co-occurred, TCR associations were difficult to assign to individual alleles. In a later analysis, most CMV-associated TCR beta chains were found to appear HLA-restricted, with HLA associations seemingly driven largely by CMV exposure. It was suggested by the authors that the approach could potentially be generalized to other disease states and immunological phenotypes. This cohort had only TCR beta chains sequenced, and the lack of alpha or paired-chain data limited which features could be detected. Because HLA typing was unavailable for some donors at each locus, only the typed subset was used in association tests. Sequencing depth was assumed to be roughly uniform across donors in the presence/absence analyses, though that assumption may not hold. Some IMGT-functional V segments, including TRBV6-2 and TRBV6-3, could not be told apart with the 87-base-pair reads, so those segments were excluded. Correlated functional status among segregating V segments might be attributable to linkage disequilibrium, but an unknown experimental factor could not be ruled out. For the cohort, immune exposure information was limited to CMV serostatus. A further reported finding was that TCR beta sequences accurately predicted the HLA-A and HLA-B alleles for most subjects in the first cohort. Three of the identified cytomegalovirus-associated TCR beta chains were confirmed in vitro to be specific for cytomegalovirus antigens. Fewer than 20 rarely observed V segments, including chromosome 9 orphons, were excluded from the earlier analysis of approximately 500 of the donors because counts were too low. The sequencing pipeline was judged likely to have produced a cluster of highly shared sequence variants as a technical artifact. In an earlier analysis of 587 of the donors, most TCR beta V segments appeared in productive rearrangements about 90% or about 30% of the time, broadly matching IMGT annotations. Several of the top co-occurrence clusters appeared to be linked to parvovirus B19, influenza, CMV and Epstein-Barr virus, according to a later analysis. A later analysis found that TCR association rates varied across HLA loci, with DRB1 alleles showing the most associated TCRs and HLA-C alleles the fewest. The classifier was reported to diagnose cytomegalovirus status with high specificity and sensitivity in both the original cohort and the validation cohort. The study gave a list of 150 to 200 TCR beta chains associated with cytomegalovirus. A later genetic analysis associated a missense DCLRE1C variant with V-gene and J-gene trimming of TCR beta chains, and an independent cohort replicated the association. In a later genetic analysis, fewer N-insertions in productive TCRs were reported among donors in an Asian-associated ancestry cluster than the roughly 700-donor mean. While some public TCRs were present in many individuals, most TCR sequences turned up only very rarely across donors. In a later analysis, HLA-associated TCR beta chains showed more clonal expansion and lower generation probabilities than non-associated chains that were equally common. At a false discovery rate of 0.05, a later analysis linked about 17,000 TCR beta sequences to specific HLA alleles.

About this clone: Its antigen specificity is not known. Per-base quality was not reported, and no clone a single base away is much larger than it.

Library construction relied on the immunoSEQ multiplex PCR assay. The multiplex PCR relied on a mix of 60 forward primers for TCR Vbeta segments and 13 reverse primers for TCR Jbeta segments. The CDR3 region of rearranged TCR beta genes was amplified from genomic DNA with a multiplex PCR assay. Amplified TCR beta libraries were sequenced as 87-base-pair reads on the Illumina HiSeq System. Under the source paper's analysis protocol: Across the 640 or so repertoires, a later analysis counted roughly 77 million unique TCR beta chains, 8.5 million to 12 million of which were shared by at least two donors. A nearest-neighbor algorithm error-corrected the raw reads and collapsed the reads into unique sequences, merging closely related sequences to remove PCR and sequencing errors. CDR3 sequences were aligned to IMGT reference sequences to assign V, D and J gene segments. Each retained sequence needed at least a six-nucleotide match to both a V gene segment and a J gene segment. A rearrangement counted as productive if the CDR3 had no stop codons and remained in frame with V and J, and every other rearrangement counted as non-productive. CDR3 was defined according to IMGT convention as the region running from the second conserved V-encoded cysteine to the conserved J-encoded phenylalanine. In an earlier analysis of around 540 of the donors, sequences lacking an unambiguous match to a single V gene segment were excluded. In an earlier analysis of some 590 of the donors, a V segment was called functional when productive rearrangements were above 56.7%, and segregating when the standard deviation between donors exceeded 5%. A statistical classification framework was built to diagnose cytomegalovirus status from the catalog of TCR beta chain sequences. A later analysis assigned V and J genes by comparing TCR nucleotide sequences with IMGT/GENE-DB human TR gene sequences. The TCRdist pipeline was used in a later analysis to assign CDR3 sequences and most-parsimonious VDJ recombination scenarios. In a later analysis, every TCR beta chain was defined by the combination of its CDR3 amino acid sequence and its V-gene family, and reads without a unique V-gene family were dropped. As a way to deal with suspected cross-contamination and a sequencing artifact, a later analysis dropped hundreds of nucleotide sequences that were highly shared and had low generation probability. In a later analysis, a clonal expansion index was calculated for each public chain from normalized within-repertoire ranks of inferred template counts. Generation probabilities in a later analysis came from a VDJ recombination model fitted to out-of-frame rearrangements, and those results were checked against IGoR. In a later analysis, TCR-TCR, TCR-HLA and TCR-CMV co-occurrence was scored with hypergeometric tests, and a repertoire-size bias correction was applied to TCR pairs. To estimate false discovery rates, a later analysis permuted the HLA or CMV assignments 20 times. In a later analysis, co-occurring TCRs were grouped using DBSCAN, and TCRdist sequence similarity was added for clustering within HLA-allele-positive subsets. Repertoires with fewer than 30,000 or more than 120,000 public chains were left out of co-occurrence clustering, as were four to six repertoires with anomalous nucleotide sharing. Here the immuneACCESS table is served through TCRdb, limited to in-frame sequences with V and J called. Missing clones are a known gap in these copies; in checked studies unresolved V genes cover under half, and the rest lacks a known reason. Clone size and the V and J calls come from that table; the DNA yielded D and trimming. For this sample the table gives about 160,000 clones, of which 55% to 70% were detected only once. Approximately 2.8% of the sample comes from the top ten.

The sample comprised PBMCs. This chain joins TRBV28 to TRBJ2-7, with 7 junctional bases fitting TRBD1. The clonotype comes from a woman aged 40 to 49 in good health and CMV-seropositive. The DNA is as follows: TGTGCCAGCAGTTCGCGACAGGGACGGTCGGGGATGTACTACGAGCAGTACTTC. The encoded protein is CASSSRQGRSGMYYEQYF.